The 28 T cell receptor beta chains below all came from one sample that was sequenced in a study of blood T cell repertoires in COVID-19. Assay: immunoSEQ multiplex PCR; the TCRdb copy retains only in-frame clones and omits some. This sample carries some 490,000 clones, more than 85% of them seen once, and the ten largest clones take 6.5% to 8.5%. The sample consisted of PBMCs or T cells enriched from blood (not recorded which). The receptors originated from a woman aged 60 to 75 who had recovered from COVID-19.

The V and J genes are TRBV23-1 and TRBJ2-1; 10 positions match TRBD2. TRBV23-1 carries the ORF label, with uncertain function. V shed 0 bases, J shed 8 bases, and the junction held 13 bases outside the gene matches. The CDR3 is 18 amino acids. This CDR3 is CASSQSTRAGGPCDEQFF. In DNA, the CDR3 is TGCGCCAGCAGTCAATCAACTAGAGCGGGGGGGCCTTGCGATGAGCAGTTCTTC.

The J gene is TRBJ1-4, the V gene TRBV5-5; TRBD1 aligns across 8 bases. CDR1 and CDR2 from the germline V gene are SGHKS and YYEKEE (reference sequence). The junction had 9 bases not matched to a gene; V was cut back by 1 base and J by 7 bases. The CDR3 runs 16 residues. CDR3 region: CASSLNGQGGGEKLFF. DNA of the CDR3: TGTGCCAGCAGCTTGAATGGACAGGGCGGGGGTGAAAAACTGTTTTTT. Combining the CDR3 with reference TRBV5-5 and TRBJ1-4 gives the whole variable domain DAGVTQSPTHLIKTRGQQVTLRCSPISGHKSVSWYQQVLGQGPQFIFQYYEKEERGRGNFPDRFSARQFPNYSSELNVNALLLGDSALYLCASSLNGQGGGEKLFFGSGTQLSVL.

The chain carries TRBV27 and TRBJ2-2, with D tentatively TRBD2 (6 bases). CDR3 length equals 15 residues. V was trimmed by 4 bases and J by 6 bases, leaving 15 bases between them. Germline lookup yields CDR1 MNHEY and CDR2 SMNVEV (reference sequence). The CDR3 coding sequence is TGTGCCAGCAGTTCGCCCCGGACTAATGCCGGGGAGCTGTTTTTT. Amino acid sequence: CASSSPRTNAGELFF.

This clone appeared a few times. This chain joins TRBV9 and TRBJ1-1; D remains unclear. V was clipped by 4 bases and J by 0 bases, with 7 bases between them. Germline CDR1 reads SGDLS; CDR2 reads YYNGEE. The CDR3 contains 13 residues. This CDR3 reads CASSLALNTEAFF. The CDR3 nucleotides are TGTGCCAGCAGCTTGGCTTTGAACACTGAAGCTTTCTTT.

The chain employs TRBV7-8 and TRBJ1-2; 8 bases match TRBD1. Germline V gives CDR1 SGHVS, CDR2 FQNEAQ. With 2 bases clipped from V and 2 bases from J, the junction kept 10 bases outside the gene matches. The CDR3 covers 17 residues. CDR3 sequence: CASSLTYRTGINYGYTF. Written as DNA, the CDR3 is TGTGCCAGCAGCTTAACCTACCGGACAGGGATCAACTATGGCTACACCTTC.

This chain uses TRBV6-1 with TRBJ1-5; 8 bases line up with TRBD1. CDR1 MNHNS and CDR2 SASEGT come from the germline V gene. J lost 6 bases, V lost 3 bases, and 10 bases had no gene match. The CDR3 is made up of 16 amino acids. The chain's CDR3 is CASSDTGGSPSQPQHF. The CDR3 coding sequence is TGTGCCAGCAGTGACACAGGGGGTAGTCCTTCTCAGCCCCAGCATTTT.

This clone has a single count. The V and J genes are TRBV5-1 and TRBJ1-6; D possibly corresponds to TRBD1 (5 bases). The CDR3 runs 14 residues. Germline V gene lookup returns CDR1 SGHRS and CDR2 YFSETQ. With 0 bases removed from V and 8 bases from J, the gap between germline ends came to 9 bases. For the CDR3, the DNA is TGCGCCAGCAGCTTGGGACAGCCGGATTCACCCCTCCACTTT. The encoded protein is CASSLGQPDSPLHF.

The rearrangement links TRBV7-2 to TRBJ1-1, with a tentative D call TRBD1 (5 bases). Trimming removed 2 bases at V and 0 bases at J, with 7 bases between. The CDR3 contains 14 residues. Germline loops: CDR1 SGHTA, CDR2 FQGNSA. CDR3: CASSLQGVNTEAFF. In DNA form, the CDR3 reads TGTGCCAGCAGCTTACAGGGTGTGAACACTGAAGCTTTCTTT.

The J gene is TRBJ1-2, the V gene TRBV7-9, with D possibly matching TRBD1 (5 bases). The V gene lost 3 bases and the J gene lost 4 bases, with 12 bases spanning the gap. Germline loops: CDR1 SEHNR, CDR2 FQNEAQ (reference sequence). The length of the CDR3 is 14 residues. CDR3 sequence reads: CASSFLGGGYGYTF. CDR3 in DNA: TGTGCCAGCAGCTTCCTCGGGGGTGGCTATGGCTACACCTTC.

The CDR3 loop reads CASFEGGRGYSNQPQHF. The CDR3 coding sequence is TGTGCCAGCTTTGAAGGTGGCAGGGGATATAGCAATCAGCCCCAGCATTTT. This rearrangement joins TRBV2 to TRBJ1-5, with a weak D call TRBD1 (6 bases). The CDR3 length is 17 residues. Germline CDR1 is SNHLY and CDR2 is FYNNEI. V lost 8 bases and J lost 0, with 20 bases in between.

This sequence joins TRBV5-6 and TRBJ2-3; TRBD2 aligns across 11 bases. This CDR3 has 15 amino acids. Per germline, CDR1 SGHDT and CDR2 YYEEEE. Unmatched junction bases numbered 1, after V lost 4 bases and J lost 0 bases. The CDR3 loop reads CASSLAGGSTDTQYF. CDR3 coding DNA: TGTGCCAGCAGCCTAGCGGGGGGTAGCACAGATACGCAGTATTTT.

The V and J genes are TRBV20-1 and TRBJ1-1; unclear D gene. Germline V gene lookup returns CDR1 DFQATT and CDR2 SNEGSKA (reference sequence). The length of the CDR3 is 10 residues. The CDR3 here is CTLRGTEAFF. The CDR3 nucleotides are TGCACCCTTCGGGGTACTGAAGCTTTCTTT.

In its sample, this clone was seen a few times. V usage is TRBV27 and J usage is TRBJ2-7, with TRBD2 identical over 7 bases. The V segment lost 0 bases and the J segment 2 bases; nucleotides outside the gene matches: 4. The CDR3 runs 15 residues. Germline CDR1 and CDR2: MNHEY and SMNVEV (reference sequence). CDR3 nucleotides: TGTGCCAGCAGTTTATCTGCTAGCGGACCCTACGAGCAGTACTTC. Its translation is CASSLSASGPYEQYF.

The chain uses TRBV19 and TRBJ1-5; TRBD1 might be the D (5 bases). Germline lookup yields CDR1 LNHDA and CDR2 SQIVND (reference sequence). The V and J ends lost 4 bases and 1 base respectively, with 17 bases between them. The CDR3 contains 17 residues. In DNA, the CDR3 is TGTGCCAGTAGTAGTGGAGGGGTCCGAGGGAGCAATCAGCCCCAGCATTTT. Translated, it gives CASSSGGVRGSNQPQHF.

The V and J genes are TRBV2 and TRBJ1-4; 8 nucleotides match TRBD1. Trimming at V came to 6 bases and at J to 10 bases, leaving 19 bases not matched to a gene. Per the germline V gene, CDR1 is SNHLY and CDR2 is FYNNEI. This CDR3 contains 17 residues. In nucleotides, the CDR3 is TGTGCCAGCAGCCTCAGAAGCAAACTACAGGGGGATGGAAAACTGTTTTTT. It encodes CASSLRSKLQGDGKLFF.

This clone came up a few times. The V gene is TRBV11-2, the J gene TRBJ1-6, with 10 bases that match TRBD1. There are 16 residues in the CDR3. The J segment lost 6 bases and the V segment lost 3 bases, leaving 5 bases of the junction unmatched. Germline V gene sequence: CDR1 SGHAT, CDR2 FQNNGV. In DNA form, the CDR3 reads TGTGCCAGCAGCTTGACAGGGGGCGGTGGTAATTCACCCCTCCACTTT. Residues: CASSLTGGGGNSPLHF. Full variable domain (remainder filled in from reference TRBV11-2 and TRBJ1-6): EAGVAQSPRYKIIEKRQSVAFWCNPISGHATLYWYQQILGQGPKLLIQFQNNGVVDDSQLPKDRFSAERLKGVDSTLKIQPAKLEDSAVYLCASSLTGGGGNSPLHFGNGTRLTVT.

The rearrangement links TRBV19 to TRBJ2-7, with a weak D call TRBD1 (6 bases). The ends were cut back, 4 bases at V and 7 bases at J, with 26 bases in the middle. This CDR3 comprises 17 residues. CDR1 is LNHDA, CDR2 SQIVND, per germline (reference sequence). CDR3 sequence reads: CASSKSIQGTYLGEQYF. As DNA, the CDR3 is TGTGCCAGTAGTAAATCCATACAGGGTACCTACCTAGGGGAGCAGTACTTC. The entire variable domain, with the rest obtained from reference TRBV19 and TRBJ2-7, is as follows: DGGITQSPKYLFRKEGQNVTLSCEQNLNHDAMYWYRQDPGQGLRLIYYSQIVNDFQKGDIAEGYSVSREKKESFPLTVTSAQKNPTAFYLCASSKSIQGTYLGEQYFGPGTRLTVT.

This sequence joins TRBV30 and TRBJ1-5, with D perhaps matching TRBD1 (6 bases). Between the trimmed V and J ends, which lost 4 bases and 6 bases, there was a span of 10 bases. CDR1 is GTSNPN, CDR2 SVGIG, per germline (reference sequence). This CDR3 spans 12 amino acids. In nucleotides, the CDR3 is TGTGCCTGGAACAGGGTAGGTCAGCCCCAGCATTTT. This codes for CAWNRVGQPQHF.

The chain couples TRBV18 to TRBJ2-1; D may be TRBD2 (6 bases). The CDR3 loop spans 13 amino acids. The germline V and J ends were trimmed by 0 bases and 10 bases, with 10 bases remaining between them. Germline lookup yields CDR1 KGHSH and CDR2 LQKENI. The CDR3 here is CASSPPEGGEQFF. The CDR3 DNA reads as TGTGCCAGCTCACCACCGGAAGGAGGGGAGCAGTTCTTC.

Regarding this clone: The same CDR3 can be traced to other DNA sequences in this sample. This chain joins TRBV30 and TRBJ2-3; D is ambiguous. The V gene lost 2 bases and the J gene lost 2 bases, with 5 bases spanning the gap. The germline V gene has CDR1 GTSNPN and CDR2 SVGIG (reference sequence). The CDR3 loop spans 12 amino acids. This chain's CDR3 is CAWSYNTDTQYF. The CDR3 coding sequence is TGTGCCTGGAGTTACAACACAGATACGCAGTATTTT.

The chain is built from TRBV7-2 and TRBJ2-2; D is possibly TRBD2 (5 bases). CDR1 and CDR2 (germline): SGHTA, FQGNSA. V dropped 8 bases and J dropped 4 bases, with 8 bases sitting between them. This CDR3 is 12 amino acids long. Here the CDR3 DNA reads TGTGCCAGCTCACGGGGCACCGGGGAGCTGTTTTTT. Its translation: CASSRGTGELFF.

The chain employs TRBV4-1 and TRBJ2-3, with D uncertain. Germline V gene sequence: CDR1 MGHRA, CDR2 YSYEKL. The CDR3 length is 14 residues. V was clipped by 1 base and J by 0 bases, with 5 bases between them. In nucleotides, the CDR3 is TGCGCCAGCAGCCAAGGCAGGAGCACAGATACGCAGTATTTT. Translated, it gives CASSQGRSTDTQYF.

V usage is TRBV6-5 and J usage is TRBJ2-2; maybe TRBD2 (5 bases). The CDR3 is 15 amino acids. The germline CDR1 and CDR2 sequences are MNHEY and SVGAGI. Trimming removed 6 bases at V and 0 bases at J, with 11 bases between. The CDR3 region has the DNA TGTGCCAGCAGACCGGGGAAACCGAACACCGGGGAGCTGTTTTTT. Translation gives CASRPGKPNTGELFF.

The V gene is TRBV6-5, the J gene TRBJ1-6; 8 bases map to TRBD1. The CDR3 runs 16 residues. V shed 1 base, J shed 7 bases, and the junction held 6 bases outside the gene matches. The germline V gene has CDR1 MNHEY and CDR2 SVGAGI. The CDR3 loop is CASSYYGYRGNSPLHF. DNA of the CDR3: TGTGCCAGCAGTTACTACGGATACAGGGGGAATTCACCCCTCCACTTT.

The chain uses TRBV2 and TRBJ1-1; D is undetermined. CDR3 length: 14 residues. Germline V lookup: CDR1 SNHLY, CDR2 FYNNEI. V lost 2 bases to trimming and J lost 0 bases, with 7 bases between them. CDR3 DNA: TGTGCCAGCAGTGAAAGGGAGATGAACACTGAAGCTTTCTTT. Amino acid sequence: CASSEREMNTEAFF.

The genes are TRBV7-5 and TRBJ2-3; the table's D call, TRBD2, was not checked against the DNA. TRBV7-5 is flagged as a pseudogene. The CDR3 sequence is 16 residues long. CDR3 bases: TGTGCCAGAAGCGGTACGTGGCGGGGGGGCACAGATACGCAGTATTTT. This translates into CARSGTWRGGTDTQYF.

This clone showed up just once. The J gene is TRBJ1-2, the V gene TRBV6-5; weak D call: TRBD1 (6 bases). Germline CDR1 and CDR2: MNHEY and SVGAGI. This CDR3 comprises 11 residues. Trimming pared 7 bases from V and 5 bases from J, leaving 8 bases between. The CDR3 spells CASNREYGYTF. For the CDR3, the DNA is TGTGCCAGCAACAGGGAGTATGGCTACACCTTC.

Only one count was recorded for this clone. V is TRBV19 and J is TRBJ1-2, with no clear D. Trimming took off 2 bases at V and 8 bases at J, with 9 bases between the two ends. Germline CDR1 and CDR2: LNHDA and SQIVND (reference sequence). CDR3 length equals 12 residues. CDR3 protein: CASSINSRGYTF. The CDR3 DNA reads TGTGCCAGTAGTATAAATTCGCGGGGCTACACCTTC.